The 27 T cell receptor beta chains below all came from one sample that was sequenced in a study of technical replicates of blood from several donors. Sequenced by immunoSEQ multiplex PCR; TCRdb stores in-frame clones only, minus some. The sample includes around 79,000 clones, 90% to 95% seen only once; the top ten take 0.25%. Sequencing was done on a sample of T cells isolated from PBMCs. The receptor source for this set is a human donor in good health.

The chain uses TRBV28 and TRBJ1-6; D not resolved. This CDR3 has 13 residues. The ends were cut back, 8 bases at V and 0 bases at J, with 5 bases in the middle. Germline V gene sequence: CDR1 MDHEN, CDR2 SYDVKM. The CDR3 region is CASSISYNSPLHF. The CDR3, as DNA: TGTGCCAGCTCAATCTCCTATAATTCACCCCTCCACTTT. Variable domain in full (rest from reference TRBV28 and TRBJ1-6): DVKVTQSSRYLVKRTGEKVFLECVQDMDHENMFWYRQDPGLGLRLIYFSYDVKMKEKGDIPEGYSVSREKKERFSLILESASTNQTSMYLCASSISYNSPLHFGNGTRLTVT.

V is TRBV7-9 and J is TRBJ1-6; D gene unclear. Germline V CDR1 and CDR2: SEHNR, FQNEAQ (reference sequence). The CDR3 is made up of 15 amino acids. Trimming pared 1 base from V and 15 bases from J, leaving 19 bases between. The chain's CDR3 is CASSLDRRPRLNLHF. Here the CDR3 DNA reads TGTGCCAGCAGCTTAGACCGCAGACCTCGACTCAACCTCCACTTT.

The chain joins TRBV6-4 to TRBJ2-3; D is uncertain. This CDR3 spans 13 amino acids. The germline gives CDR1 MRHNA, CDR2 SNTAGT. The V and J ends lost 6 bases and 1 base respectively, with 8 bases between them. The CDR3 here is CASSISRTDTQYF. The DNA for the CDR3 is TGTGCCAGCAGCATAAGCCGCACAGATACGCAGTATTTT.

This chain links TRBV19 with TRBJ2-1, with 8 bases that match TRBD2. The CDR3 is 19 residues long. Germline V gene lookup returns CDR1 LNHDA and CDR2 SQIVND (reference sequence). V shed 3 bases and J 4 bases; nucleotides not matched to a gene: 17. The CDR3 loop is CASSMVPSSGRTQYNEQFF. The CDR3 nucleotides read TGTGCCAGTAGTATGGTCCCCTCTAGCGGGCGAACTCAATACAATGAGCAGTTCTTC.

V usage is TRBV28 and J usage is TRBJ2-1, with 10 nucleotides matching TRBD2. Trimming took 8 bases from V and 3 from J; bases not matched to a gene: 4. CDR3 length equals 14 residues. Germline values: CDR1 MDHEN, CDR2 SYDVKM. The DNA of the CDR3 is TGTGCCAGCTCGCGACTAGCGGGCTACAATGAGCAGTTCTTC. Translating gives CASSRLAGYNEQFF.

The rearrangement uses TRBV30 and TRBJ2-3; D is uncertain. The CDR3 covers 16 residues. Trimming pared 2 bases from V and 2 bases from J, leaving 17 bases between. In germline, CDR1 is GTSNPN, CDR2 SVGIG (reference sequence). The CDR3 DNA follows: TGTGCCTGGAGTCCTTCGGCCAGGCCCTACACAGATACGCAGTATTTT. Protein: CAWSPSARPYTDTQYF. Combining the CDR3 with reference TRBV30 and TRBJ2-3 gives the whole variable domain SQTIHQWPATLVQPVGSPLSLECTVEGTSNPNLYWYRQAAGRGLQLLFYSVGIGQISSEVPQNLSASRPQDRQFILSSKKLLLSDSGFYLCAWSPSARPYTDTQYFGPGTRLTVL.

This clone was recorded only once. For the CDR3, the DNA is TGTGCCAGCACCTCCAGAAGGAGAATGAACGTCCTGACTTTC. This gives the protein CASTSRRRMNVLTF. The chain is built from TRBV6-5 and TRBJ2-6; no firm D call. Germline lookup yields CDR1 MNHEY and CDR2 SVGAGI. V was cut by 7 bases and J by 10 bases, with 17 bases left in between. The CDR3 runs to 14 residues.

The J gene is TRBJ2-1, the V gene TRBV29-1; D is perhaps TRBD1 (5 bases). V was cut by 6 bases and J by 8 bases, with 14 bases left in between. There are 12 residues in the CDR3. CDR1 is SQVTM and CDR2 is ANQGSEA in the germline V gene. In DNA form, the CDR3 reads TGCAGCGTCCAGGGTTCTGGGTATGAGCAGTTCTTC. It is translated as CSVQGSGYEQFF.

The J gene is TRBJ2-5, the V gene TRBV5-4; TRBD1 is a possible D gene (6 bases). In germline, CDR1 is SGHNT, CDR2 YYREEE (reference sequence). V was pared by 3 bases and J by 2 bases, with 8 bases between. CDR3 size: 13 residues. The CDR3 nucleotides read TGTGCCAGCAGCTACGGACAGCAAGAGACCCAGTACTTC. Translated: CASSYGQQETQYF. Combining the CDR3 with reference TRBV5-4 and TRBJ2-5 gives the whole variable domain ETGVTQSPTHLIKTRGQQVTLRCSSQSGHNTVSWYQQALGQGPQFIFQYYREEENGRGNFPPRFSGLQFPNYSSELNVNALELDDSALYLCASSYGQQETQYFGPGTRLLVL.

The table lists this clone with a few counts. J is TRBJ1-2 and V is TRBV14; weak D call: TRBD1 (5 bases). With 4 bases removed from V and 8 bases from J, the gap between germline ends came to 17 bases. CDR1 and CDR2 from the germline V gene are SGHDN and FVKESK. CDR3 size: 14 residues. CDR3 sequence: CASSRLIGTGGYTF. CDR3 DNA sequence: TGTGCCAGCAGCCGGTTGATAGGTACAGGCGGCTACACCTTC.

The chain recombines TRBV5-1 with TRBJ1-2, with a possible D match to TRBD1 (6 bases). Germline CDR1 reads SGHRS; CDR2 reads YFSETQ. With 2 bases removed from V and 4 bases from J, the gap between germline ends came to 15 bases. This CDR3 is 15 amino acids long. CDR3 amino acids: CASSFWTDAGYGYTF. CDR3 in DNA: TGCGCCAGCAGCTTCTGGACAGATGCAGGCTATGGCTACACCTTC.

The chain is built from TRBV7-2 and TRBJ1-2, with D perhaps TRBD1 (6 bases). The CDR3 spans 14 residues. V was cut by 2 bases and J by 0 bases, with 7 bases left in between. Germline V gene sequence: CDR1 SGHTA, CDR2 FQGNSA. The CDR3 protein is CASSLQGTNYGYTF. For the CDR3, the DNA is TGTGCCAGCAGCTTACAGGGGACTAACTATGGCTACACCTTC.

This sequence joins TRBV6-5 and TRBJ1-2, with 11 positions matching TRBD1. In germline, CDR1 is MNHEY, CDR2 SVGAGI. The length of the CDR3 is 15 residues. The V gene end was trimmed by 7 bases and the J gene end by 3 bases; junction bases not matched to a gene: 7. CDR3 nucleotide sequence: TGTGCCAGCACTAGGGGGACAGGGGGATACTATGGCTACACCTTC. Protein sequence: CASTRGTGGYYGYTF.

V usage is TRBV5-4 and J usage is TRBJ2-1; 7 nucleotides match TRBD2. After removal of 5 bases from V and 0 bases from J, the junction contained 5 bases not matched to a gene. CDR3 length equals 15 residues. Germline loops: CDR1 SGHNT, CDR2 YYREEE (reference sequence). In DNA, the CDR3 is TGTGCCAGCAGGTCAGCGGGGAGCTCCTACAATGAGCAGTTCTTC. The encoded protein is CASRSAGSSYNEQFF.

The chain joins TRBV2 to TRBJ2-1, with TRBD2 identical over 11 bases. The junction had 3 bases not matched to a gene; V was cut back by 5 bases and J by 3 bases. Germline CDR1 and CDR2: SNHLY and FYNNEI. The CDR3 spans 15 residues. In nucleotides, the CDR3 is TGTGCCAGCAGTCAGGGGACTAGCGGCTACAATGAGCAGTTCTTC. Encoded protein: CASSQGTSGYNEQFF.

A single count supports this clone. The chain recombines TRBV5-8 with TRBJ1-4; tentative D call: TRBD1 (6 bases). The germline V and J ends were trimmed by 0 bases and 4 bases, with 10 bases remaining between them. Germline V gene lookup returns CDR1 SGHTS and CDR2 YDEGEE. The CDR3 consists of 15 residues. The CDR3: CASSLGTALNEKLFF. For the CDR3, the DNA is TGTGCCAGCAGCTTGGGGACAGCGCTTAATGAAAAACTGTTTTTT.

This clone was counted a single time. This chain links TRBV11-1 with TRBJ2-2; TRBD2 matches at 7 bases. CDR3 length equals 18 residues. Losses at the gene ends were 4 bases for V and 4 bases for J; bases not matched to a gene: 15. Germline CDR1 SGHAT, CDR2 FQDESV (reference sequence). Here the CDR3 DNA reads TGTGCCAGCAGCTCAGGATACTTCCACACGGGGGGCACCGGGGAGCTGTTTTTT. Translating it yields CASSSGYFHTGGTGELFF.

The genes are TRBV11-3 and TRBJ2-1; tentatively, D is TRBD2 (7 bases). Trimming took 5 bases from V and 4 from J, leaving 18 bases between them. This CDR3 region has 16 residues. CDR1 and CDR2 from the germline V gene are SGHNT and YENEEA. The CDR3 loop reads CASSRLAGGTYNEQFF. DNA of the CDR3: TGTGCCAGCAGCCGGTTAGCGGGCGGGACATACAATGAGCAGTTCTTC.

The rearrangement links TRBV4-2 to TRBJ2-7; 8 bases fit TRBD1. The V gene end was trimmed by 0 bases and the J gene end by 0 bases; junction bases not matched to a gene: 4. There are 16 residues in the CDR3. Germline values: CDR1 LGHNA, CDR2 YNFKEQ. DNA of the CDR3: TGTGCCAGCAGCCAAGATCAGCAGGGGGCCTCCTACGAGCAGTACTTC. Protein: CASSQDQQGASYEQYF.

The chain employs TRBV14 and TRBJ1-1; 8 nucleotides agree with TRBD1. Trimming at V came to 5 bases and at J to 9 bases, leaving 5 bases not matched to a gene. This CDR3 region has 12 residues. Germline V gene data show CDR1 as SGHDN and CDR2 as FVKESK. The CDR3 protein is CASSWDRSKAFF. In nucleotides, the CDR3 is TGTGCCAGCAGCTGGGACAGGTCGAAAGCTTTCTTT.

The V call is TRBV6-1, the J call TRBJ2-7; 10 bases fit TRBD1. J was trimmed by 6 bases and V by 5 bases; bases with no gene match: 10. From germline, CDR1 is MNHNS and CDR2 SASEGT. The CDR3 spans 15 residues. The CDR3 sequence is CASSPPDRGLGEQYF. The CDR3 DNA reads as TGTGCCAGCAGTCCTCCAGACAGGGGGCTTGGCGAGCAGTACTTC.

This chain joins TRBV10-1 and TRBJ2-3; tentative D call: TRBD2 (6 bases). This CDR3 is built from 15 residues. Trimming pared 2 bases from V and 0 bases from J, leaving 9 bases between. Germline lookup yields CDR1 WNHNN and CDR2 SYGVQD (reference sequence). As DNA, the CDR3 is TGCGCCAGCAGTGAGGGGACTTCAAGCACAGATACGCAGTATTTT. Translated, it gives CASSEGTSSTDTQYF.

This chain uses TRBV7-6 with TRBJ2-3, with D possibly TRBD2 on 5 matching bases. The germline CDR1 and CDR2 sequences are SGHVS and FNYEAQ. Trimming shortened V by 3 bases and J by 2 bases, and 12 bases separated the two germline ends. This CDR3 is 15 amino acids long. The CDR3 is CASSLWTSPTDTQYF. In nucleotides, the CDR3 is TGTGCCAGCAGCTTGTGGACTTCCCCCACAGATACGCAGTATTTT.

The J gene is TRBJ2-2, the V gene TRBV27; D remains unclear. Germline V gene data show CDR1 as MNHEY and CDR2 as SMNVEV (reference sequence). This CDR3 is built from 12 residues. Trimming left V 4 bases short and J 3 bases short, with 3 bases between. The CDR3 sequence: CASSSYTGELFF. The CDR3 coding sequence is TGTGCCAGCAGTTCCTACACCGGGGAGCTGTTTTTT.

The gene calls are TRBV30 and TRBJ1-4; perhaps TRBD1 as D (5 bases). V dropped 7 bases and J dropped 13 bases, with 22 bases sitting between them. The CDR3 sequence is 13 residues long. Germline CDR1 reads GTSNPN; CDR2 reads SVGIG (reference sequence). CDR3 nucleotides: TGTGCCTCCCACGCAGGGAGGGAAGGGCGACTGTTTTTT. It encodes CASHAGREGRLFF.

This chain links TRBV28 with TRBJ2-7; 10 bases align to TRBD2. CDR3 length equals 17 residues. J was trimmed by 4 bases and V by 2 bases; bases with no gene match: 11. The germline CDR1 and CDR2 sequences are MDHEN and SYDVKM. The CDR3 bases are TGTGCCAGCAGTTTAGATGCTTGGACTAGCGGAAAATACGAGCAGTACTTC. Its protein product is CASSLDAWTSGKYEQYF.

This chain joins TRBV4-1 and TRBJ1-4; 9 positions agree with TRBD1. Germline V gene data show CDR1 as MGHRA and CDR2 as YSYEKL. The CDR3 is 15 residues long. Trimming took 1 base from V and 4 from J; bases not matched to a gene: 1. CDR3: CASSQGTGVNEKLFF. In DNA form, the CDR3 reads TGCGCCAGCAGCCAAGGGACAGGGGTTAATGAAAAACTGTTTTTT.